This T cell receptor (beta chain) is from a study of blood T cell repertoires in COVID-19. Study-level information: The United States, Italy and Spain provided the acute and convalescent COVID-19 samples.

Germline CDR1 and CDR2: MDHEN and SYDVKM. This CDR3 region has 16 residues. The trim removed 4 bases at V and 6 bases at J, leaving 7 bases unmatched. In the original workflow: Nucleated cell number was recorded as an estimate derived from reference gene primer amplification. The data were produced by immunoSEQ multiplex PCR, yet TCRdb's version contains in-frame clones alone and is incomplete. That table gives V, J and clone size, and the DNA gave D and trimming. The data hold approximately 100,000 clones, with 91% observed a single time. V and J are TRBV28 and TRBJ2-3; 13 bases are a match to TRBD2. Material: peripheral blood. This clonotype was obtained from a man between 45 and 60 years old with acute or convalescent COVID-19. DNA of the CDR3: TGTGCCAGCAGTTCCACTAGCGGGGGGGCCAAGGATACGCAGTATTTT. It is translated as CASSSTSGGAKDTQYF.